This passage covers 30 T cell receptor beta chains from one sample sequenced in a study of shared clonotypes between healthy human individuals. Clones were sequenced by immunoSEQ multiplex PCR, and TCRdb holds only the in-frame ones, with some missing. Among about 2.2 million clones listed, roughly 91% were seen once. Positive CCR7 selection of CD45RO-negative cells yielded the naive CD8 cells, and terminally differentiated effector memory CD45RA+ cells were excluded. The sample was naive CD8+ T cells from PBMCs. The receptors were gathered from a young man in good health. Some clones in this sample may be carry-over from other donors' samples.

The chain recombines TRBV7-9 with TRBJ2-5, with TRBD2 identical over 7 bases. Trimming removed 5 bases from V and 1 base from J; junction bases left unmatched: 10. The CDR3 sequence is 16 residues long. Germline assignment: CDR1 SEHNR and CDR2 FQNEAQ (reference sequence). For the CDR3, the DNA is TGTGCCAGCAGCCCAAAGGAGCGGGGCGTCCAAGAGACCCAGTACTTC. It yields the protein CASSPKERGVQETQYF.

The J gene is TRBJ2-1, the V gene TRBV9; 11 nucleotides line up with TRBD2. The junction had 10 bases not matched to a gene; V was cut back by 0 bases and J by 8 bases. This CDR3 contains 17 residues. CDR1 is SGDLS, CDR2 YYNGEE, per germline. The CDR3 coding sequence is TGTGCCAGCAGCGTAGGCACTAGCGGGAGTTGGTCCGATGAGCAGTTCTTC. Translating gives CASSVGTSGSWSDEQFF.

V usage is TRBV27 and J usage is TRBJ2-2; 8 bases are shared with TRBD2. Per the germline V gene, CDR1 is MNHEY and CDR2 is SMNVEV (reference sequence). The V segment lost 9 bases and the J segment 4 bases; nucleotides outside the gene matches: 16. The CDR3 is 17 amino acids. The CDR3 DNA follows: TGTGCCAGTTACCAGGCGGCGGGAGGCCGAGGCACCGGGGAGCTGTTTTTT. Residues: CASYQAAGGRGTGELFF.

V is TRBV5-1 and J is TRBJ2-7; 9 nucleotides align to TRBD2. There are 15 residues in the CDR3. V was pared by 0 bases and J by 3 bases, with 4 bases of the junction left unmatched. Germline CDR1 SGHRS, CDR2 YFSETQ. The CDR3 DNA sequence: TGCGCCAGCAGCTTGGCTCGAGCGGGAGGCTACGAGCAGTACTTC. This gives the protein CASSLARAGGYEQYF.

The V gene is TRBV7-9, the J gene TRBJ2-7, with TRBD1 identical over 8 bases. The CDR3 runs 13 residues. CDR1 SEHNR and CDR2 FQNEAQ come from the germline V gene (reference sequence). The ends lost 4 bases at V and 2 bases at J; junction bases unmatched: 1. The CDR3, as DNA: TGTGCCAGCAGCTCGACAGGGGCCTACGAGCAGTACTTC. Residues: CASSSTGAYEQYF.

V usage is TRBV21-1 and J usage is TRBJ1-1; no check of the table's D call, TRBD1, against the DNA was made. TRBV21-1 is shown as a pseudogene. This CDR3 is 16 amino acids long. The DNA for the CDR3 is TGTGCCAGCAGCAAAGGAAAAAAGGGGCGCACCACTGAAGCTTTCTTT. As protein: CASSKGKKGRTTEAFF.

This clone has just one count. The rearrangement uses TRBV27 and TRBJ1-5; 7 bases fit TRBD1. The J segment lost 3 bases and the V segment lost 5 bases, leaving 7 bases of the junction unmatched. Germline V gene sequence: CDR1 MNHEY, CDR2 SMNVEV (reference sequence). The length of the CDR3 is 15 residues. CDR3 coding DNA: TGTGCCAGCAGTCCACTCGGACAGGACAATCAGCCCCAGCATTTT. This translates into CASSPLGQDNQPQHF.

The chain combines TRBV6-6 with TRBJ1-1; D perhaps matches TRBD1 (6 bases). The ends were cut back, 0 bases at V and 1 base at J, with 12 bases in the middle. The CDR3 length is 16 residues. Germline assignment: CDR1 MNHNY and CDR2 SVGAGI (reference sequence). This CDR3 reads CASSYSTQGTNTEAFF. CDR3 nucleotides: TGTGCCAGCAGTTACTCGACCCAGGGGACGAACACTGAAGCTTTCTTT.

This sequence joins TRBV10-2 and TRBJ2-3; 8 bases line up with TRBD2. After removal of 4 bases from V and 0 bases from J, the junction contained 3 bases not matched to a gene. CDR3 length: 15 residues. Germline V gives CDR1 WSHSY, CDR2 SAAADI. The CDR3 here is CASSGTSLSTDTQYF. The CDR3, as DNA: TGCGCCAGCAGTGGGACTAGCTTGAGCACAGATACGCAGTATTTT.

The chain links TRBV21-1 to TRBJ2-3; the DNA was not used to check the table's D call, TRBD1. TRBV21-1 is classified as a pseudogene. CDR3 length: 15 residues. This chain's CDR3 is CASSKHRVAPDTQYF. CDR3 nucleotides: TGTGCCAGCAGCAAACACAGGGTGGCTCCAGATACGCAGTATTTT.

This chain connects TRBV7-8 to TRBJ1-4; D is perhaps TRBD1 (5 bases). The germline V and J ends were trimmed by 1 base and 7 bases, with 19 bases remaining between them. The CDR3 runs to 17 residues. The germline V gene encodes CDR1 SGHVS and CDR2 FQNEAQ. Here the CDR3 DNA reads TGTGCCAGCAGCTTAGTCTCGGCGGGGGGTCTAACTGAAAAACTGTTTTTT. Translating it yields CASSLVSAGGLTEKLFF. The variable domain in full, completed from reference TRBV7-8 and TRBJ1-4, reads GAGVSQSPRYKVAKRGQDVALRCDPISGHVSLFWYQQALGQGPEFLTYFQNEAQLDKSGLPSDRFFAERPEGSVSTLKIQRTQQEDSAVYLCASSLVSAGGLTEKLFFGSGTQLSVL.

This clone was detected only once. The chain carries TRBV7-9 and TRBJ2-3; D is perhaps TRBD2 (5 bases). V was cut by 3 bases and J by 4 bases, with 11 bases left in between. Germline V gene data show CDR1 as SEHNR and CDR2 as FQNEAQ (reference sequence). The CDR3 runs 14 residues. Here the CDR3 reads CASSFFSSSDTQYF. For the CDR3, the DNA is TGTGCCAGCAGCTTCTTCTCTAGCTCAGATACGCAGTATTTT.

The chain combines TRBV4-1 with TRBJ2-3; 7 nucleotides match TRBD1. Germline CDR1 reads MGHRA; CDR2 reads YSYEKL. The CDR3 spans 15 residues. V was pared by 1 base and J by 5 bases, with 6 bases of the junction left unmatched. The CDR3 here is CASSQVQGKLDTQYF. The CDR3 DNA follows: TGCGCCAGCAGCCAAGTACAGGGGAAACTAGATACGCAGTATTTT.

The rearrangement uses TRBV27 and TRBJ2-5; no clear D gene. The CDR3 runs 14 residues. The germline V gene has CDR1 MNHEY and CDR2 SMNVEV (reference sequence). Trimming cost V 11 bases and J 4 bases, with 20 bases left between them. Here the CDR3 DNA reads TGTGCCGCACGTCCCCGACAACCATCAGAGACCCAGTACTTC. Residues: CAARPRQPSETQYF.

As DNA, the CDR3 is TGCGCCAGCAGCTTCCCCCGGGACCTCACTAGCACAGATACGCAGTATTTT. Translating it yields CASSFPRDLTSTDTQYF. The rearrangement links TRBV5-1 to TRBJ2-3, with D tentatively TRBD1 or TRBD2 (5 bases each). The CDR3 length is 17 residues. The V end was cut by 2 bases, the J end by 0 bases, with 16 bases between. Germline loops: CDR1 SGHRS, CDR2 YFSETQ.

This clone was recorded once. The chain joins TRBV19 to TRBJ1-2, with D perhaps matching TRBD1 (5 bases). CDR1 is LNHDA and CDR2 is SQIVND in the germline V gene (reference sequence). V dropped 0 bases and J dropped 1 base, with 12 bases sitting between them. CDR3 length: 16 residues. CDR3 in amino acids: CASSIETAWGNYGYTF. CDR3 nucleotides: TGTGCCAGTAGTATAGAGACAGCCTGGGGTAACTATGGCTACACCTTC.

The chain is built from TRBV11-2 and TRBJ2-7; TRBD1 might be the D (5 bases). Trimming took off 4 bases at V and 2 bases at J, with 18 bases between the two ends. Germline V lookup: CDR1 SGHAT, CDR2 FQNNGV. This CDR3 comprises 16 residues. The CDR3 coding sequence is TGTGCCAGCAGCTCGACCCAGGGTTTTTGGACCTACGAGCAGTACTTC. As protein: CASSSTQGFWTYEQYF.

V and J are TRBV7-9 and TRBJ1-4; no clear D. CDR1 and CDR2 (germline): SEHNR, FQNEAQ (reference sequence). V was cut by 5 bases and J by 5 bases, with 9 bases left in between. This CDR3 comprises 13 residues. This chain's CDR3 is CASSHKQNEKLFF. In DNA, the CDR3 is TGTGCCAGCAGCCATAAACAGAATGAAAAACTGTTTTTT.

Worth noting for this clone: This same CDR3 is encoded by further DNA sequences in the sample. V and J are TRBV14 and TRBJ1-3; D not certain. Germline-derived CDR1 and CDR2 are SGHDN and FVKESK. The V gene lost 1 base and the J gene lost 0 bases, with 7 bases spanning the gap. The CDR3 covers 15 residues. The CDR3 protein is CASSQGISSGNTIYF. In DNA form, the CDR3 reads TGTGCCAGCAGCCAAGGGATCAGCTCTGGAAACACCATATATTTT.

The CDR3 nucleotides read TGTGCCAGCAGTTTGGTGGGACAGGGTACAGAAAAACTGTTTTTT. It encodes CASSLVGQGTEKLFF. This rearrangement joins TRBV27 to TRBJ1-4, with 9 bases fitting TRBD1. The CDR3 totals 15 residues. The V and J ends lost 3 bases and 8 bases, in that order; junction bases with no gene match: 7. Germline V gene lookup returns CDR1 MNHEY and CDR2 SMNVEV (reference sequence).

The chain recombines TRBV6-4 with TRBJ2-1, with 7 bases identical to TRBD1. The CDR3 extends over 13 amino acids. J was trimmed by 7 bases and V by 6 bases; bases with no gene match: 6. Germline V gene data show CDR1 as MRHNA and CDR2 as SNTAGT. CDR3 in DNA: TGTGCCAGCAGAGGGGACAGCGTAAATGAGCAGTTCTTC. As protein: CASRGDSVNEQFF.

J is TRBJ2-2 and V is TRBV4-1; TRBD1 matches at 8 bases. Germline V lookup: CDR1 MGHRA, CDR2 YSYEKL. With V trimmed by 2 bases and J by 7 bases, 9 bases remained unmatched. This CDR3 has 16 amino acids. As DNA, the CDR3 is TGCGCCAGCAGCCAATCCGGGACAGGTTCCGGCGGGGAGCTGTTTTTT. Its protein product is CASSQSGTGSGGELFF.

V is TRBV11-3 and J is TRBJ2-5; D ambiguous. From germline, CDR1 is SGHNT and CDR2 YENEEA. This CDR3 contains 14 residues. V was pared by 1 base and J by 2 bases, with 8 bases between. The CDR3 sequence is CASSLVGNQETQYF. The CDR3 DNA reads as TGTGCCAGCAGCTTAGTGGGCAATCAAGAGACCCAGTACTTC.

The chain couples TRBV4-3 to TRBJ1-2; TRBD1 matches at 12 bases. Germline values: CDR1 LGHNA, CDR2 YSLEER. V lost 3 bases to trimming and J lost 3 bases; unmatched junction nucleotides: 5. The CDR3 totals 16 residues. CDR3 sequence: CASSQGTGGVYYGYTF. Written as DNA, the CDR3 is TGCGCCAGCAGCCAGGGGACAGGGGGCGTCTACTATGGCTACACCTTC.

V is TRBV29-1 and J is TRBJ2-7; TRBD1 matches 9 bases. There are 15 residues in the CDR3. Germline assignment: CDR1 SQVTM and CDR2 ANQGSEA. J lost 2 bases, V lost 2 bases, and 7 bases had no gene match. CDR3 in DNA: TGCAGCGTTGAAATTCCCGGGACAGGGACCTACGAGCAGTACTTC. It translates to CSVEIPGTGTYEQYF.

In regard to this clone: Other DNA sequences within the sample encode an identical CDR3. This rearrangement joins TRBV27 to TRBJ2-2; either TRBD1 or TRBD2 may fit D (5 bases each). Germline values: CDR1 MNHEY, CDR2 SMNVEV (reference sequence). The CDR3 loop spans 13 amino acids. The V and J ends lost 2 bases and 5 bases respectively, with 6 bases between them. Here the CDR3 reads CASSLGGTGELFF. The CDR3 DNA reads as TGTGCCAGCAGTTTAGGGGGAACCGGGGAGCTGTTTTTT.

This clone was detected only once. This chain uses TRBV2 with TRBJ2-1; tentative D call: TRBD2 (6 bases). The length of the CDR3 is 15 residues. CDR1 and CDR2 (germline): SNHLY, FYNNEI. The ends were cut back, 6 bases at V and 0 bases at J, with 12 bases in the middle. The CDR3 DNA reads TGTGCCAGCAGAGGACTGGGAGGCTCCTACAATGAGCAGTTCTTC. It is translated as CASRGLGGSYNEQFF.

The chain uses TRBV28 and TRBJ2-7; 12 bases match TRBD2. Germline CDR1 reads MDHEN; CDR2 reads SYDVKM. CDR3 length equals 15 residues. The V and J ends lost 6 bases and 1 base, in that order; junction bases with no gene match: 4. For the CDR3, the DNA is TGTGCCAGCAGCTGGACTAGCGGGACATCCTACGAGCAGTACTTC. Its protein is CASSWTSGTSYEQYF.

The V and J genes are TRBV7-9 and TRBJ2-5, with a tentative D call TRBD1 (6 bases). CDR1 is SEHNR and CDR2 is FQNEAQ in the germline V gene (reference sequence). The CDR3 totals 15 residues. The V and J ends lost 5 bases and 4 bases respectively, with 17 bases between them. The CDR3 sequence is CASSPEVGAGETQYF. The CDR3 DNA sequence: TGTGCCAGCAGCCCCGAGGTGGGGGCCGGAGAGACCCAGTACTTC.

This sequence joins TRBV7-9 and TRBJ2-5; 7 bases agree with TRBD1. Germline CDR1 SEHNR, CDR2 FQNEAQ (reference sequence). Trimming removed 5 bases from V and 0 bases from J; junction bases left unmatched: 15. CDR3 length equals 18 residues. The CDR3 loop is CASSTPGDQGEYQETQYF. The CDR3, as DNA: TGTGCCAGCAGCACGCCCGGCGATCAGGGGGAGTACCAAGAGACCCAGTACTTC.